This T cell receptor beta chain stems from a study of T-cell reconstitution after alpha-beta-depleted transplantation in children. General study points: Several hundred expanded graft clones reportedly were the source of alpha-beta T cells about two months after transplant. Elevated TCRbeta diversity at day 60 was traced, in some patients, to surviving recipient T cells and thymic progenitors.

Molecular barcoding with unique molecular identifiers was used for the TCRbeta library. MiXCR, applied by TCRdb to the PCR reads, yields one record per CDR3 protein. The table records around 300,000 distinct CDR3 sequences, around 10% of them present only once. This CDR3 comprises 15 residues. With V trimmed by 5 bases and J by 2 bases, 5 bases remained unmatched. Germline V gene sequence: CDR1 MDHEN, CDR2 SYDVKM. This clonotype was detected many times. What it recognizes is unknown. The TCR sequence derives from a boy less than two years old with acute myeloid leukemia, due to receive a stem cell transplant. The chain uses TRBV28 and TRBJ2-5, with 10 bases fitting TRBD2. This material consisted of PBMCs, taken before TCRalphabeta/CD19-depleted stem cell transplant. The CDR3 DNA reads TGTGCCAGCAGTCCCGGACTAGCGGATCAAGAGACCCAGTACTTC. This translates into CASSPGLADQETQYF.